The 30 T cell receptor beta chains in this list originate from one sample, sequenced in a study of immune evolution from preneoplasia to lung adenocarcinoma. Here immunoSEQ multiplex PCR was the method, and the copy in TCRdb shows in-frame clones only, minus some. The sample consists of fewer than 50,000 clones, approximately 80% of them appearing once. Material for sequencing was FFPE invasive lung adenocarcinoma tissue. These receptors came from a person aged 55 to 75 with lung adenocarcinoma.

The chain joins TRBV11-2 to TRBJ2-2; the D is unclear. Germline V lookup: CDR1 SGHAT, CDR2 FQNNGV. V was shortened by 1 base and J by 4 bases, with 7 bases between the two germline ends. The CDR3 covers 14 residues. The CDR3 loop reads CASSLVPITGELFF. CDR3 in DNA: TGTGCCAGCAGCTTAGTTCCCATCACCGGGGAGCTGTTTTTT.

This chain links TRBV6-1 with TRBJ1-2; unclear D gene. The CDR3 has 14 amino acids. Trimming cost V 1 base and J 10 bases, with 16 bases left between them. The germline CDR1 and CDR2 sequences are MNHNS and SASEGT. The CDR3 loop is CASSEVSAQTHYTF. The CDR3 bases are TGTGCCAGCAGTGAAGTGTCAGCACAGACCCACTACACCTTC.

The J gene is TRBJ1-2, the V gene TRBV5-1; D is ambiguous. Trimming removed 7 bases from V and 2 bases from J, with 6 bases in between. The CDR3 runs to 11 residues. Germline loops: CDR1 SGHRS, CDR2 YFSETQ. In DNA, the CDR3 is TGCGCCAGCGCAGAGAACTATGGCTACACCTTC. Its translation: CASAENYGYTF.

The CDR3 sequence: CASSPPVILGGYTF. CDR3 bases: TGTGCCAGCTCACCACCGGTAATCCTTGGTGGCTACACCTTC. The gene calls are TRBV18 and TRBJ1-2, with D hard to call. Germline assignment: CDR1 KGHSH and CDR2 LQKENI. Trimming cost V 0 bases and J 7 bases, with 12 bases left between them. The CDR3 totals 14 residues.

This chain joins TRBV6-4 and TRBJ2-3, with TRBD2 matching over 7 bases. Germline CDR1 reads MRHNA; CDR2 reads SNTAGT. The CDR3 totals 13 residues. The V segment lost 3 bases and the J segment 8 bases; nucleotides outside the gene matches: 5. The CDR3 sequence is CASSERETVTQYF. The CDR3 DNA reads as TGTGCCAGCAGTGAGCGGGAGACGGTTACGCAGTATTTT.

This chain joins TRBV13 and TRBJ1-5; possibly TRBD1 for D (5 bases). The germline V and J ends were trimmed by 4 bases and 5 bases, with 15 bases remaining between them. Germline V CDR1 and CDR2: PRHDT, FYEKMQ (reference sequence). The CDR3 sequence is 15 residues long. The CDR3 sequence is CASSSLAGADQPQHF. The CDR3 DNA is TGTGCCAGCAGCTCCTTAGCCGGGGCCGATCAGCCCCAGCATTTT.

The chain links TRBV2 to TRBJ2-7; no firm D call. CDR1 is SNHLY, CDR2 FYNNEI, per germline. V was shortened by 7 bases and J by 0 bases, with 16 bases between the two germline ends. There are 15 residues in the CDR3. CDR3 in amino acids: CASIEGRMSSYEQYF. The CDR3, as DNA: TGTGCCAGCATCGAAGGGCGGATGAGCTCCTACGAGCAGTACTTC.

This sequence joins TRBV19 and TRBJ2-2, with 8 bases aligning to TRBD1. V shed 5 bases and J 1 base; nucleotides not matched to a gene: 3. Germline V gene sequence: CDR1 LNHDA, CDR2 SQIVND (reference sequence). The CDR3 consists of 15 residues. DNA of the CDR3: TGTGCCAGTAGTGCCGGGACAGGGAACACCGGGGAGCTGTTTTTT. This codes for CASSAGTGNTGELFF.

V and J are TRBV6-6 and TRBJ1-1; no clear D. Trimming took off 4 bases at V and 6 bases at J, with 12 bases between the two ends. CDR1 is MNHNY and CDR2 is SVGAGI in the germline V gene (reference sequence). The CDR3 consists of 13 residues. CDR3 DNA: TGTGCCAGCAGTTCACGCGCTGAGTCTGAAGCTTTCTTT. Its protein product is CASSSRAESEAFF.

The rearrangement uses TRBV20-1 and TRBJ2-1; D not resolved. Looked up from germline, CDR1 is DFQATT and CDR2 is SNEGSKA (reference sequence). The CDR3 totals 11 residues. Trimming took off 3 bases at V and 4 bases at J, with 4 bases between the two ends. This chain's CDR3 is CSARGYNEQFF. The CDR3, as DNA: TGCAGTGCTAGGGGTTACAATGAGCAGTTCTTC.

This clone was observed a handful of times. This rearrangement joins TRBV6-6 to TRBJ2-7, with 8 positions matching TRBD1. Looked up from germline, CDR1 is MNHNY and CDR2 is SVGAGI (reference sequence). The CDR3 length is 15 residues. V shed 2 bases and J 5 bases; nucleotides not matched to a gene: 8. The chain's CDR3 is CASSYQSETGDEQYF. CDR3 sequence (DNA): TGTGCCAGCAGTTACCAGTCCGAGACAGGGGACGAGCAGTACTTC.

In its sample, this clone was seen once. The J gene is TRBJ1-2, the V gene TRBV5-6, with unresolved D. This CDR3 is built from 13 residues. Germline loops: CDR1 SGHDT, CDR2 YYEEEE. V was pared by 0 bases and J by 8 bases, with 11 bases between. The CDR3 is CASSLAGTPGYTF. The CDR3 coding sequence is TGTGCCAGCAGCTTGGCCGGCACCCCAGGCTACACCTTC.

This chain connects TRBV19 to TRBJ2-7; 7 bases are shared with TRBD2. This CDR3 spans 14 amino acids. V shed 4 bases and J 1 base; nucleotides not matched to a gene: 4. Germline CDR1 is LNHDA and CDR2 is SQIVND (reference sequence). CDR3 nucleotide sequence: TGTGCCAGTAGTAGGAGCGGGAATTCCTACGAGCAGTACTTC. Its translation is CASSRSGNSYEQYF.

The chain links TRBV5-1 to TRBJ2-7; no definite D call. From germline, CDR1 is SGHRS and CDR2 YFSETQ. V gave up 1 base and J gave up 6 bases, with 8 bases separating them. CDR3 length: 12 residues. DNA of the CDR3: TGCGCCAGCAGCTTGTTAACTTGCGAGCAGTACTTC. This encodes CASSLLTCEQYF.

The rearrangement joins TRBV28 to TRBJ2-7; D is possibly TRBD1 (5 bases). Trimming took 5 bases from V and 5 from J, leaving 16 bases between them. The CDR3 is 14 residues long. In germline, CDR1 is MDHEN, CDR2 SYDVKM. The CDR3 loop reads CASSPPQERHEQYF. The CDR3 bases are TGTGCCAGCAGTCCCCCACAGGAACGCCACGAGCAGTACTTC.

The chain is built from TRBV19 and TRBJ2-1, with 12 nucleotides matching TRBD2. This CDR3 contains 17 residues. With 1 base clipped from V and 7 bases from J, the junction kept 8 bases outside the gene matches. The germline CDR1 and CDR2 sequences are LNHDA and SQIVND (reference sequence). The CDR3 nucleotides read TGTGCCAGTAGTATAGCCCGGACTAGCGGGATCTATAATGAGCAGTTCTTC. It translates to CASSIARTSGIYNEQFF. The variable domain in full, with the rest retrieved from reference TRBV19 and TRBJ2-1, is DGGITQSPKYLFRKEGQNVTLSCEQNLNHDAMYWYRQDPGQGLRLIYYSQIVNDFQKGDIAEGYSVSREKKESFPLTVTSAQKNPTAFYLCASSIARTSGIYNEQFFGPGTRLTVL.

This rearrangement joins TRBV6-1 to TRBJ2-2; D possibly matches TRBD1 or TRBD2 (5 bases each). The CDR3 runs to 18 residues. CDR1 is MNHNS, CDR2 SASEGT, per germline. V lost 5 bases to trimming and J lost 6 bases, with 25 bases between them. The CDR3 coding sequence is TGTGCCAGCAGTCAAGTAGGTTCCGGGACCCAAGTTGCCGGGGAGCTGTTTTTT. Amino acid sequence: CASSQVGSGTQVAGELFF.

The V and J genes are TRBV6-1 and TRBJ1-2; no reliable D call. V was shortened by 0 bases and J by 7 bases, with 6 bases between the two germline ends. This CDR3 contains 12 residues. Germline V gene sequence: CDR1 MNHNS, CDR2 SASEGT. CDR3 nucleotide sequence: TGTGCCAGCAGTGAAGCCGTTGGTGGCTACACCTTC. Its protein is CASSEAVGGYTF.

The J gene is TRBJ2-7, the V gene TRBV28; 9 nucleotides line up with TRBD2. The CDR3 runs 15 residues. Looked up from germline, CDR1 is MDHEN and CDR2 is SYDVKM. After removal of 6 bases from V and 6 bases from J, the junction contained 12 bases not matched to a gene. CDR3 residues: CASRTLGTSKGEQYF. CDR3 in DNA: TGTGCCAGCAGAACTCTTGGGACTAGCAAGGGCGAGCAGTACTTC.

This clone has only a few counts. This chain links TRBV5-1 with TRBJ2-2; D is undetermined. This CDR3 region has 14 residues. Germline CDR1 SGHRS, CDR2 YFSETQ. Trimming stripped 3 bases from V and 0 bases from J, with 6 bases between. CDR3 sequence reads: CASSSQSNTGELFF. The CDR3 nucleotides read TGCGCCAGCAGCTCCCAATCGAACACCGGGGAGCTGTTTTTT.

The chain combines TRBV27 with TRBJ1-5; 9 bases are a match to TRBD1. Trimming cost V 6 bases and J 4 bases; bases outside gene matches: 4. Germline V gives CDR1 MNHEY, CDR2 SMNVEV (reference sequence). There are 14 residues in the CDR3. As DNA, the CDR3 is TGTGCCAGCAGCCCTGGGACAGGGAATCAGCCCCAGCATTTT. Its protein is CASSPGTGNQPQHF.

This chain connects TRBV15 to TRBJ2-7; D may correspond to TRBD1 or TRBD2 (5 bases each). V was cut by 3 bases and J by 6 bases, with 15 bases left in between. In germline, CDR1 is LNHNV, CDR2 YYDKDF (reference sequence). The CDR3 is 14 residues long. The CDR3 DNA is TGTGCCACCAGCAGGGCCGGGGCCTCGAGCGAGCAGTACTTC. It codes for CATSRAGASSEQYF.

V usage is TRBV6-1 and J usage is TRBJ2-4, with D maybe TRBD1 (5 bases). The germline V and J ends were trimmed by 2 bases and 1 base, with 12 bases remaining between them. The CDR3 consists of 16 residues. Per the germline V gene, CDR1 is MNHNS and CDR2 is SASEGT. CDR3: CASSEWSPGAKNIQYF. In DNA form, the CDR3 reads TGTGCCAGCAGTGAATGGTCCCCAGGGGCCAAAAACATTCAGTACTTC.

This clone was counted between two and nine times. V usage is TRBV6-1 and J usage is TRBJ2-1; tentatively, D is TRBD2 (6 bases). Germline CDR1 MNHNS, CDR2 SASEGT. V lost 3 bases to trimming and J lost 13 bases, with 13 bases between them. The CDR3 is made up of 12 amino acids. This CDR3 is CASSDPGLLQFF. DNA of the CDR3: TGTGCCAGCAGTGATCCGGGACTCCTTCAGTTCTTC.

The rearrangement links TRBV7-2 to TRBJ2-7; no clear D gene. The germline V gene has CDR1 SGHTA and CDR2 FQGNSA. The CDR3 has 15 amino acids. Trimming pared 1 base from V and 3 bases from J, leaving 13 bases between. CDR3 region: CASSLVIGGGYEQYF. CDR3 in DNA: TGTGCCAGCAGCTTAGTCATAGGCGGCGGCTACGAGCAGTACTTC.

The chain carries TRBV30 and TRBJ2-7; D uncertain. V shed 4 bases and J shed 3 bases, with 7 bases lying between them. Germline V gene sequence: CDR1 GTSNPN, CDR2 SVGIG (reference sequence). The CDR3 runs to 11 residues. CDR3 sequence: CAWTTDYEQYF. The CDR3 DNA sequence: TGTGCCTGGACGACGGACTACGAGCAGTACTTC.

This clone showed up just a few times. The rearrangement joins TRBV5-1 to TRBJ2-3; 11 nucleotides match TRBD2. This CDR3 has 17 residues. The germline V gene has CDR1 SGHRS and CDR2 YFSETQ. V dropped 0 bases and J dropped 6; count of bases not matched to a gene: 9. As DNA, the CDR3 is TGCGCCAGCAGCTTGGTGGGGACTAGCGGAGCCGGGGATACGCAGTATTTT. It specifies CASSLVGTSGAGDTQYF. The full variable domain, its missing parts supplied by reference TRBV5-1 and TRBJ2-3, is KAGVTQTPRYLIKTRGQQVTLSCSPISGHRSVSWYQQTPGQGLQFLFEYFSETQRNKGNFPGRFSGRQFSNSRSEMNVSTLELGDSALYLCASSLVGTSGAGDTQYFGPGTRLTVL.

CDR3 protein: CAIDLRGLSDTQYF. As DNA, the CDR3 is TGTGCCATCGATCTTCGGGGGTTATCAGATACGCAGTATTTT. This chain joins TRBV6-5 and TRBJ2-3, with D possibly being TRBD2 (6 bases). CDR3 length: 14 amino acids. Germline V lookup: CDR1 MNHEY, CDR2 SVGAGI. V shed 10 bases and J shed 4 bases, with 18 bases lying between them.

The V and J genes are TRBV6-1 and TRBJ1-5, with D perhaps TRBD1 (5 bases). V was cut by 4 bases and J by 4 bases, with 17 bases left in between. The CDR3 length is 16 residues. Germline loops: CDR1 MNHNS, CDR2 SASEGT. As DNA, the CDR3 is TGTGCCAGCAGTGTGGAAAGGGGCATAGGAAATCAGCCCCAGCATTTT. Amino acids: CASSVERGIGNQPQHF.

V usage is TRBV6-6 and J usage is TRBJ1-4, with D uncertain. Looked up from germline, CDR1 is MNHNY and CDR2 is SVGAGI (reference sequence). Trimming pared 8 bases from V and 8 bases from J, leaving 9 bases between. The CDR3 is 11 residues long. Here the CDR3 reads CASAREEKLFF. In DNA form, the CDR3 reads TGTGCCAGCGCGCGGGAGGAAAAACTGTTTTTT.